This TCR beta chain was obtained from a study of T cells expressing NK-cell markers. Germline CDR1 is KGHSH and CDR2 is LQKENI. The CDR3 covers 12 residues. Reprocessing the 5' RACE reads, TCRdb reports a single entry for every CDR3 protein and omits DNA. The table for this sample gives 300,000 to 500,000 distinct CDR3 sequences. The sequencing sample was made of blood T cells: a sorted CD56 or NKG2C T cell subset, CD4+ or CD8+ T cells, or bulk PBMC T cells (not recorded which). This receptor was taken from a woman aged 45-65 years in good health. The rearrangement links TRBV18 to TRBJ2-3. The CDR3 spells CASSPSADTQYF. Filled out from reference TRBV18 and TRBJ2-3, the complete variable domain reads NAGVMQNPRHLVRRRGQEARLRCSPMKGHSHVYWYRQLPEEGLKFMVYLQKENIIDESGMPKERFSAEFPKEGPSILRIQQVVRGDSAAYFCASSPSADTQYFGPGTRLTVL.